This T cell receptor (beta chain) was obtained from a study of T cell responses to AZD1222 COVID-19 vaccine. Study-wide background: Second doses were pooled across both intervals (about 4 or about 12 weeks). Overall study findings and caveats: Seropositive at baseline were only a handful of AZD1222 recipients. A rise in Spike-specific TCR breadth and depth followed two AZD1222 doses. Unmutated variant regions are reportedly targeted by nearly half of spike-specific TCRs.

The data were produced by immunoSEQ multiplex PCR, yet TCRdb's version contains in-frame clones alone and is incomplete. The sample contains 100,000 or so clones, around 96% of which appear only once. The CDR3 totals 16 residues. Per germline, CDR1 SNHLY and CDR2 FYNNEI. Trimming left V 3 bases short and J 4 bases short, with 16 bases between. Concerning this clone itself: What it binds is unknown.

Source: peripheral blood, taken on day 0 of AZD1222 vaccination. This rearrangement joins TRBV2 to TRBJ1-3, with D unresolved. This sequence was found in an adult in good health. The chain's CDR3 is CASSESTPARGNTIYF. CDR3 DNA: TGTGCCAGCAGTGAGTCCACACCGGCGAGAGGAAACACCATATATTTT. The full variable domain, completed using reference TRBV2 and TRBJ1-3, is EPEVTQTPSHQVTQMGQEVILRCVPISNHLYFYWYRQILGQKVEFLVSFYNNEISEKSEIFDDQFSVERPDGSNFTLKIRSTKLEDSAMYFCASSESTPARGNTIYFGEGSWLTVV.